Below, one TCR beta chain is given with its context. This CDR3 is 11 amino acids long. The germline V gene has CDR1 SGHTA and CDR2 FQGTGA. Trimming took off 8 bases at V and 7 bases at J, with 11 bases between the two ends. Per the authors' pipeline: Junction-only immunoSEQ data arrived without quality scores, meaning filtering differed. Assay: immunoSEQ multiplex PCR; the TCRdb copy retains only in-frame clones and omits some. V and J calls and clone size are as listed in that table; D and trimming were resolved from the DNA. The table records about 2.5 million clones, roughly 90% of them present only once. The sample originates from a study of shared clonotypes between healthy human individuals.

The sequencing sample was made of naive CD4+ T cells from PBMCs. As for subset: CD45RA+ positively selected. This chain links TRBV7-3 with TRBJ1-1, with D uncertain. The origin of this receptor is a man aged 18-30 years in good health. Some clones in this sample may be carry-over from other donors' samples. Here the CDR3 reads CASSGFFEAFF. CDR3 nucleotides: TGTGCCAGCTCGGGTTTTTTTGAAGCTTTCTTT.